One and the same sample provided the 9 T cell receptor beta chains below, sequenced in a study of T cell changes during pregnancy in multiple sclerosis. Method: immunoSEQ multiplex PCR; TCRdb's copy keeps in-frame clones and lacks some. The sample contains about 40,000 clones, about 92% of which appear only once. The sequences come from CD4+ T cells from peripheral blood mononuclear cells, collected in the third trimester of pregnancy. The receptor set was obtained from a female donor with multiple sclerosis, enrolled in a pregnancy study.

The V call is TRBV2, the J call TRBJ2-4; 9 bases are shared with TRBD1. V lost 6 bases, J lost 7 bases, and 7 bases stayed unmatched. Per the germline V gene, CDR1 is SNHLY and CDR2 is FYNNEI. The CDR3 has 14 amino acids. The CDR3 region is CASSRRTGDNIQYF. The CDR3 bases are TGTGCCAGCAGCCGTAGGACAGGGGATAACATTCAGTACTTC. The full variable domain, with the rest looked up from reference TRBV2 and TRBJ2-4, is EPEVTQTPSHQVTQMGQEVILRCVPISNHLYFYWYRQILGQKVEFLVSFYNNEISEKSEIFDDQFSVERPDGSNFTLKIRSTKLEDSAMYFCASSRRTGDNIQYFGAGTRLSVL.

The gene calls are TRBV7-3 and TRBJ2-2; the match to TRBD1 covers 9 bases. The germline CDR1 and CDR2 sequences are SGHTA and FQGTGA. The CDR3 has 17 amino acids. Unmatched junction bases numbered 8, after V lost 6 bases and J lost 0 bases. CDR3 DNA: TGTGCCAGCAGACCAACAGGGGGCCAACCGAACACCGGGGAGCTGTTTTTT. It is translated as CASRPTGGQPNTGELFF.

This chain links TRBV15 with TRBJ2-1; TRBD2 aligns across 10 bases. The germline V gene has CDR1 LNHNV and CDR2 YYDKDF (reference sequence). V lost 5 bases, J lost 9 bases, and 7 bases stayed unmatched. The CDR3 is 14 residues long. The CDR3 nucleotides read TGTGCCACCAGCTTCGGAGCGGGGGGGGGTGAGCAGTTCTTC. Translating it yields CATSFGAGGGEQFF.

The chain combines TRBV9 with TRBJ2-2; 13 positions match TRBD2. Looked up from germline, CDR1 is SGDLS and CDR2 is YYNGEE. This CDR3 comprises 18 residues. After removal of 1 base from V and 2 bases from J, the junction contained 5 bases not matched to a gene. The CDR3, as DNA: TGTGCCAGCAGCGTAACTAGCGGGGGGGCCGTCAACACCGGGGAGCTGTTTTTT. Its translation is CASSVTSGGAVNTGELFF.

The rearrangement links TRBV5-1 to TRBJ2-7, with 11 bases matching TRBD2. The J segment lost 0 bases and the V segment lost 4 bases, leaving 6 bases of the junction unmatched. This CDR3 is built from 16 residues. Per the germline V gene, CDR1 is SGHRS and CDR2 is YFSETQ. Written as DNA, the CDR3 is TGCGCCAGCAGCACTGGGACTAGCGGACGCTCCTACGAGCAGTACTTC. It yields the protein CASSTGTSGRSYEQYF.

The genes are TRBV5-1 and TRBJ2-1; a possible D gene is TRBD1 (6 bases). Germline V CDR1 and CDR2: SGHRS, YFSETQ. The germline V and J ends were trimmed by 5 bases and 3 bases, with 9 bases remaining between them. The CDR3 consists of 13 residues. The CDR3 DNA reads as TGCGCCAGCAGATCACAGGGCTACAATGAGCAGTTCTTC. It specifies CASRSQGYNEQFF. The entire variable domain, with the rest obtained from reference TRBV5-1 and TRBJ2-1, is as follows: KAGVTQTPRYLIKTRGQQVTLSCSPISGHRSVSWYQQTPGQGLQFLFEYFSETQRNKGNFPGRFSGRQFSNSRSEMNVSTLELGDSALYLCASRSQGYNEQFFGPGTRLTVL.

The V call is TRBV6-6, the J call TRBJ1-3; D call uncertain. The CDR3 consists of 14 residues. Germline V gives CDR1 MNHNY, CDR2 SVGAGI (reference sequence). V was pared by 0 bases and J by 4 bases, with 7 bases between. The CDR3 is CASSYSNSGNTIYF. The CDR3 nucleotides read TGTGCCAGCAGTTACTCGAATAGCGGAAACACCATATATTTT.

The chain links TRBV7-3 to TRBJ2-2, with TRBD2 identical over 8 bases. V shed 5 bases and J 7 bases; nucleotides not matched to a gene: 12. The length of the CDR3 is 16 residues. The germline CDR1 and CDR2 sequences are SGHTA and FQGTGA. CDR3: CASSLRGSGTGGELFF. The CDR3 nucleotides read TGTGCCAGCAGCCTACGCGGTAGCGGGACTGGCGGGGAGCTGTTTTTT.

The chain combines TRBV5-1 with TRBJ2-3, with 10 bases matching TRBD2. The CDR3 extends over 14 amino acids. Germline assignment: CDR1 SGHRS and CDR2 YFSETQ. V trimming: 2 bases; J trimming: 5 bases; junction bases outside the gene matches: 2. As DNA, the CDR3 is TGCGCCAGCAGCTTAGCGGGGGGGCGAGATACGCAGTATTTT. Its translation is CASSLAGGRDTQYF.